This paragraph reports one T cell receptor (beta chain). As yet, its antigen is unknown. A read error may produce the germline difference seen at one junction end. Unique molecular identifiers were carried by the TCR beta cDNA libraries. TCRdb re-analysed the PCR reads in MiXCR, keeping a single row per CDR3 protein. Among approximately 180,000 distinct CDR3 sequences listed, 30% were seen once. This record comes from a study of post-analysis software for immune sequencing data. CDR1 is MNHEY, CDR2 SMNVEV, per germline (reference sequence). The CDR3 spans 17 residues. Study findings and constraints: Patients showed TRBV5-6, TRBV5-1 and TRBV20-1 among 4 or 5 TRBV segments more frequent than in controls.

The receptor's source is a girl under 18 with multiple sclerosis. Sequences were obtained from blood. The chain couples TRBV27 to TRBJ1-5; 9 positions match TRBD1. Here the CDR3 reads CASSEGSGQGFNQPRHF. CDR3 DNA: TGTGCCAGCAGCGAAGGGTCCGGACAGGGGTTTAATCAGCCCCGGCATTTT.